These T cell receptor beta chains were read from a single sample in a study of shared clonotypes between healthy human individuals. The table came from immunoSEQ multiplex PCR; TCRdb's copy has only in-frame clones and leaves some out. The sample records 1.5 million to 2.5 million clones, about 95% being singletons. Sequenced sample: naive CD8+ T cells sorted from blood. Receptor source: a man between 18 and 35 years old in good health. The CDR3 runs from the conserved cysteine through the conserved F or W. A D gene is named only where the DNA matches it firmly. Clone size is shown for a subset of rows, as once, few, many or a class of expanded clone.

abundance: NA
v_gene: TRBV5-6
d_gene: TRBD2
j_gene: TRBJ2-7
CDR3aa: CASSAGTSEEYEQYF
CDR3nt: TGTGCCAGCAGCGCCGGGACTAGCGAAGAGTACGAGCAGTACTTC

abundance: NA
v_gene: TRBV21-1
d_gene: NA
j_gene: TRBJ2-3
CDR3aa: CASSKAEGQGAVGDTQYF
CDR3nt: TGTGCCAGCAGCAAAGCGGAGGGACAGGGGGCTGTAGGAGATACGCAGTATTTT

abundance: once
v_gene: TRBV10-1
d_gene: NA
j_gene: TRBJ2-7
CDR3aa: CASSESRGADEQYF
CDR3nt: TGCGCCAGCAGTGAGTCTAGAGGGGCCGACGAGCAGTACTTC

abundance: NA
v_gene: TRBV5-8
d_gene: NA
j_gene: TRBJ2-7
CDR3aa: CASRVSYEQYF
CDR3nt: TGTGCCAGCAGGGTTTCCTACGAGCAGTACTTC

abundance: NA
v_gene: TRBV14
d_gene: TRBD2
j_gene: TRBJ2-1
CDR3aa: CASSQLAGAYNEQFF
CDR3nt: TGTGCCAGCAGCCAATTAGCGGGGGCCTACAATGAGCAGTTCTTC

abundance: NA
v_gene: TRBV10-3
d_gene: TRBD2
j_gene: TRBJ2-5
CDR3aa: CAISDGTSGWETQYF
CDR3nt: TGTGCCATCAGTGACGGGACTAGCGGGTGGGAGACCCAGTACTTC

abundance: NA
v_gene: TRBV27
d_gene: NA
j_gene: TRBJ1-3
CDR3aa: CASSSDPSGNTIYF
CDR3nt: TGTGCCAGCAGTTCAGACCCCTCGGGAAACACCATATATTTT

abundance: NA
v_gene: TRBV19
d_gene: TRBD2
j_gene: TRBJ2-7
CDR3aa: CASSQRLAGGPWAYEQYF
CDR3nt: TGTGCCAGTAGTCAAAGACTAGCGGGAGGGCCTTGGGCCTACGAGCAGTACTTC

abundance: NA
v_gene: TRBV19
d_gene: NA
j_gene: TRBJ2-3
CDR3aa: CASSSPENPDTQYF
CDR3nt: TGTGCCAGTAGTAGCCCCGAGAACCCCGATACGCAGTATTTT

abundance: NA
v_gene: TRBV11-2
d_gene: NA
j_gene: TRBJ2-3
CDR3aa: CASSAWTEGEDTQYF
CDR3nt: TGTGCCAGCAGCGCATGGACAGAAGGAGAGGATACGCAGTATTTT

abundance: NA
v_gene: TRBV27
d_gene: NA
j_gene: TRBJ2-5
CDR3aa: CASSLRQDLRETQYF
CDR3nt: TGTGCCAGCAGTTTGAGACAGGACCTCCGAGAGACCCAGTACTTC

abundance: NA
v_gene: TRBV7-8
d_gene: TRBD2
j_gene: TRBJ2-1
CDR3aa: CASSFLAGVTDNEQFF
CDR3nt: TGTGCCAGCAGCTTTCTAGCGGGAGTCACAGACAATGAGCAGTTCTTC

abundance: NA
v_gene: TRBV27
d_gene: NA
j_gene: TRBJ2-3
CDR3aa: CASSLSYADTQYF
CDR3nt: TGTGCCAGCAGTTTAAGTTACGCAGATACGCAGTATTTT

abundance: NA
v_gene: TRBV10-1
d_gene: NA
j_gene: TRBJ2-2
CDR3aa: CASSESGGNTGELFF
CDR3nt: TGCGCCAGCAGTGAGTCAGGGGGGAACACCGGGGAGCTGTTTTTT

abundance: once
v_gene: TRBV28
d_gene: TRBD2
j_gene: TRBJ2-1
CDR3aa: CASSSRTSGDYNEQFF
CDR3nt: TGTGCCAGCAGTTCCAGGACTAGCGGGGACTACAATGAGCAGTTCTTC

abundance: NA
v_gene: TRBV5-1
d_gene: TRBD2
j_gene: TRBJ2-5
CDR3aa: CASSPGTTTGTQYF
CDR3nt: TGCGCCAGCAGCCCCGGGACTACTACAGGGACCCAGTACTTC

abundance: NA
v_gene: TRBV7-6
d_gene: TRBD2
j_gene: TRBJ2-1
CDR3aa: CASSFRLAGGPDEQFF
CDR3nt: TGTGCCAGCAGCTTTCGACTAGCGGGAGGGCCGGATGAGCAGTTCTTC

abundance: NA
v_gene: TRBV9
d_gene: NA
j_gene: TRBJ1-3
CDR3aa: CASSVGQSSGNTIYF
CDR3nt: TGTGCCAGCAGCGTCGGACAGTCCTCTGGAAACACCATATATTTT

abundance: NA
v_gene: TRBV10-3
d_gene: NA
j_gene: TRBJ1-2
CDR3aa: CAISESEDPANYGYTF
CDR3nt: TGTGCCATCAGTGAGTCGGAGGATCCCGCTAACTATGGCTACACCTTC

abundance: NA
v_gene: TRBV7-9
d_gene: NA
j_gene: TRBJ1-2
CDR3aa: CASSLLEGGYTF
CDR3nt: TGTGCCAGCAGCCTGTTGGAAGGTGGCTACACCTTC

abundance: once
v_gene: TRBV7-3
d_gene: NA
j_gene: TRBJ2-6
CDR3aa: CASSPHGGGANVLTF
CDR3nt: TGTGCCAGCAGCCCACATGGGGGCGGGGCCAACGTCCTGACTTTC

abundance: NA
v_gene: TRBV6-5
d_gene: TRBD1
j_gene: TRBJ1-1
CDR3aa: CASSFGQGATEAFF
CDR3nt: TGTGCCAGCAGTTTCGGACAGGGGGCCACTGAAGCTTTCTTT

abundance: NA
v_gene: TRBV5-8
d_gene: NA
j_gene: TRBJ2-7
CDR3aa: CASNPRGYLYEQYF
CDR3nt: TGTGCCAGCAACCCGCGGGGATATCTCTACGAGCAGTACTTC

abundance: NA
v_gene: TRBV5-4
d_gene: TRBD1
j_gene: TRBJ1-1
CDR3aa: CASSGQGEGTEAFF
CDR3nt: TGTGCCAGCAGCGGACAGGGGGAGGGCACTGAAGCTTTCTTT

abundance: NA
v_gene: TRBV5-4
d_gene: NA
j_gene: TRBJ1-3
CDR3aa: CASSSRDLDGNTIYF
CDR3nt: TGTGCCAGCAGCTCCCGAGACCTTGACGGAAACACCATATATTTT

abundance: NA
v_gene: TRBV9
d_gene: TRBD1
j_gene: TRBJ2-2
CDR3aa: CASSVGDSDTGELFF
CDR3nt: TGTGCCAGCAGCGTAGGGGACAGCGACACCGGGGAGCTGTTTTTT

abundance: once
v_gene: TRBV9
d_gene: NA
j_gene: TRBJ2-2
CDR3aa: CASSALSRELFF
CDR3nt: TGTGCCAGCAGCGCTCTCTCCCGGGAGCTGTTTTTT